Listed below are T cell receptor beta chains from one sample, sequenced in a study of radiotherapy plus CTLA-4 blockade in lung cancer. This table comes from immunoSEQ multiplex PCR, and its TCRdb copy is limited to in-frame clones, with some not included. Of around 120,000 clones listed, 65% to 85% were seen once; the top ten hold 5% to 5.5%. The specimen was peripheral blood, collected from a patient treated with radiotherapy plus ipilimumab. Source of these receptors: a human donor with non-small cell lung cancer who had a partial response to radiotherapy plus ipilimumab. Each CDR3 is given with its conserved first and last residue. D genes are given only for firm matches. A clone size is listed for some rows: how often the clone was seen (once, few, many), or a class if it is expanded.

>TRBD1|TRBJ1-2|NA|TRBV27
TGTGCCAGCAGTCCGACAGGGGGGGGCTATGGCTACACCTTC
CASSPTGGGYGYTF
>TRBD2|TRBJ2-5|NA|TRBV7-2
TGTGCCAGCAGTAGACTAGCGGGAGCAGAGACCCAGTACTTC
CASSRLAGAETQYF
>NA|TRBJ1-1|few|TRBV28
TGTGCCAGCAGTTTAGGGGGAGGATCGAACACTGAAGCTTTCTTT
CASSLGGGSNTEAFF
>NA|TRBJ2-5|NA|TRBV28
TGTGCCAGCAGTTCGGCAGGCTACCAAGAGACCCAGTACTTC
CASSSAGYQETQYF
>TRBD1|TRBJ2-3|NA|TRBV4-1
TGCGCCAGCAGCCAAGATAGGGGGACAGGGGCCACAGATACGCAGTATTTT
CASSQDRGTGATDTQYF
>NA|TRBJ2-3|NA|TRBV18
TGTGCCAGCTCACCCAATAGCTATGGTACAGATACGCAGTATTTT
CASSPNSYGTDTQYF
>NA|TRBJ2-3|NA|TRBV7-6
TGTGCCAGCAGCAATCGTGAGTGGGATACGCAGTATTTT
CASSNREWDTQYF
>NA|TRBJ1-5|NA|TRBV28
TGTGCCGCCGGGGGGGGGCCGTATAGCAATCAGCCCCAGCATTTT
CAAGGGPYSNQPQHF
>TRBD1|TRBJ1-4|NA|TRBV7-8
TGTGCCAGCAGCTTAGGGGCAGGGGGCGTCAATGAAAAACTGTTTTTT
CASSLGAGGVNEKLFF
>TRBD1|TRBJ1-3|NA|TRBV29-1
TGCAGTGGGACAGCTGGAGGTGGAAACACCATATATTTT
CSGTAGGGNTIYF
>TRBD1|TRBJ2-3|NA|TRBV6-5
TGTGCCAGTCGGACAGGGGCTTTCACAGATACGCAGTATTTT
CASRTGAFTDTQYF
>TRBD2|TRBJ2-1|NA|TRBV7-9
TGTGCCAGCAGCCCGGGACTAGCGGGAGGATCCTACAATGAGCAGTTCTTC
CASSPGLAGGSYNEQFF
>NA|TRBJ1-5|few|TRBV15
TGTGCCACCAGCAGAGAGGGGCTCCAGCCCCAGCATTTT
CATSREGLQPQHF
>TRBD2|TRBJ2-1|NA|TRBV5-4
TGTGCCAGCAGCAAGGGAGGGGCTTCCTACAATGAGCAGTTCTTC
CASSKGGASYNEQFF
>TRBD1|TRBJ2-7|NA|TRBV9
TGTGCCAGCAGCTCCCGGACAGGGCCCGGCGAGCAGTACTTC
CASSSRTGPGEQYF
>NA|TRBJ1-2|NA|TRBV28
TGTGCCAGCAGTTTATCCTGGGGAGAGAACTATGGCTACACCTTC
CASSLSWGENYGYTF
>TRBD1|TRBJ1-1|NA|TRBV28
TGTGCCAGCAGTGTCCGGGACAGGCGACCAATGAACACTGAAGCTTTCTTT
CASSVRDRRPMNTEAFF
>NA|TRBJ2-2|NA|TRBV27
TGTGCCAGCAGTTCAGCTAGCGTAATGGGGGAGCTGTTTTTT
CASSSASVMGELFF
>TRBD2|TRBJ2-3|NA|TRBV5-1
TGCGCCAGCAGCTTGGGCGGGAGGCCCACAGATACGCAGTATTTT
CASSLGGRPTDTQYF
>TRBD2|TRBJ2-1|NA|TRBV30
TGTGCCTGGAGTTGGACTAGCGTGTACAATGAGCAGTTCTTC
CAWSWTSVYNEQFF